This TCR beta chain emerged from a study of T-cell reconstitution after alpha-beta-depleted transplantation in children. Study conclusions and caveats: After one year, T-cell counts and TCRbeta diversity mostly came from new T cells.

Worth noting for this clonotype: Its antigen is undetermined.

In germline, CDR1 is SNHLY, CDR2 FYNNEI. The CDR3 is 15 amino acids. The junction had 9 bases not matched to a gene; V was cut back by 8 bases and J by 6 bases. Construction of the TCRbeta library involved unique molecular identifiers. TCRdb fed the PCR reads into MiXCR, producing one record per CDR3 protein. The data show some 840,000 distinct CDR3 sequences, with roughly 15% seen just once and around 5.3% held by the top ten. The sequence came from a male patient aged 10 to 17 who had a stem cell transplant for acute lymphoblastic leukemia, so the T cells may come from the graft donor. The specimen was PBMCs, mostly from graft donor cells, collected 360 days after TCRalphabeta/CD19-depleted stem cell transplant. The chain uses TRBV2 and TRBJ2-1, with 11 bases lining up with TRBD2. The CDR3 DNA is TGTGCCAGCGGTCGAGTTAGCGGGAGGGCCAATGAGCAGTTCTTC. Its protein product is CASGRVSGRANEQFF.